The TCR beta chain described here comes from a study of T cell responses to AZD1222 COVID-19 vaccine. Study-level findings and limits: It was only 6 or 7 AZD1222 recipients who were seropositive at baseline. With dominance at 160-218 and 743-854, vaccine-associated CD4 TCRs spanned spike. Spike-specific TCR breadth and depth grew following two AZD1222 doses.

Libraries were prepared by immunoSEQ multiplex PCR; TCRdb keeps only in-frame clonotypes and omits some of them. The sample consists of about 59,000 clones, roughly 89% of them appearing once. Turning to this clone: The antigen remains undetermined.

Second-dose groups at about 4 or about 12 weeks were pooled. Germline trimming cut 6 bases from V and 5 bases from J; bases unmatched to any gene: 6. Per the germline V gene, CDR1 is MNHEY and CDR2 is SVGAGI. This CDR3 has 14 amino acids. This receptor was obtained from an adult who received the AZD1222 COVID-19 vaccine. The sample was peripheral blood, taken 28 days after the second AZD1222 dose. The V gene is TRBV6-5, the J gene TRBJ2-2, with 7 bases aligning to TRBD2. The CDR3 region has the DNA TGTGCCAGCAGGAGGGAGGGAGTTACCGGGGAGCTGTTTTTT. As protein: CASRREGVTGELFF.